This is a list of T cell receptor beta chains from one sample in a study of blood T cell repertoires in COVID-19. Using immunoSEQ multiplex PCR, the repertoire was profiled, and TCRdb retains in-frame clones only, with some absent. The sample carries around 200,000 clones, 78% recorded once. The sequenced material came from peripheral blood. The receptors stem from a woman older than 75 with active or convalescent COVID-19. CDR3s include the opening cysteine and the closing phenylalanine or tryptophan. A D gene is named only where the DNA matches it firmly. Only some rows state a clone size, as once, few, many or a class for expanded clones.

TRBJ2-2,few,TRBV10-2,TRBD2,TGCGCCAGCAGTGAGTCGACGGGGGGGCCTGGCGGGGAGCTGTTTTTT,CASSESTGGPGGELFF
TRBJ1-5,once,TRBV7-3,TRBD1,TGTGCCAGCAGCTTGGACAGGTCCGGTCAGCCCCAGCATTTT,CASSLDRSGQPQHF
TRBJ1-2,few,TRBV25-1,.,TGTGCCAGCAGTGGGGACTCCTATGGCTACACCTTC,CASSGDSYGYTF
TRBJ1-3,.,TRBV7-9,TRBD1,TGTGCCAGCAGCCCGCAGGGGGACTCTGGAAACACCATATATTTT,CASSPQGDSGNTIYF
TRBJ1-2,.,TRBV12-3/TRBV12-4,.,TGTGCCAGCAGTTCTAACAGGGTTTACTACACCTTC,CASSSNRVYYTF
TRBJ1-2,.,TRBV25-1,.,TGTGCCAGCAGTGAACCGGGGGGGGCGAACTATGGCTACACCTTC,CASSEPGGANYGYTF
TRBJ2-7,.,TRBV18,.,TGTGCCAGCTCAGCCGGGACAACCGACTCCTACGAGCAGTACTTC,CASSAGTTDSYEQYF
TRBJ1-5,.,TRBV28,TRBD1,TGTGCCAGCAGTTTAGTCGACAGGGGCTTTCGCAATCAGCCCCAGCATTTT,CASSLVDRGFRNQPQHF
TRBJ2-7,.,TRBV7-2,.,TGTGCCAGCAGCTTAGACTCAGGGGCCCCTGCCGAGCAGTACTTC,CASSLDSGAPAEQYF
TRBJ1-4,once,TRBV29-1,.,TGCAGCGTATCACCGGTGAATGAAAAACTGTTTTTT,CSVSPVNEKLFF
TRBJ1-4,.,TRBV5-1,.,TGCGCCAGCAGCCCAGTCGGGGAAAAACTGTTTTTT,CASSPVGEKLFF
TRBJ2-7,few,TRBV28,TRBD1,TGTGCCAGCAGTACCCCGACAGGGTGGTACGAGCAGTACTTC,CASSTPTGWYEQYF
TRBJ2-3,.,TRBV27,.,TGTGCCAGCAGTTTAAGGAGCGGAGATACGCAGTATTTT,CASSLRSGDTQYF
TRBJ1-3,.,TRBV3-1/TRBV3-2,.,TGTGCCAGCAGCGGTACAGGGTACGGAAACACCATATATTTT,CASSGTGYGNTIYF
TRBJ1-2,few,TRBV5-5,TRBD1,TGTGCCAGCAACATGGGGCAGGGGGCCTTCTATGGCTACACCTTC,CASNMGQGAFYGYTF
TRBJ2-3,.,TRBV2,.,TGTGCCAGCAGTGACCGTTACACAGATACGCAGTATTTT,CASSDRYTDTQYF
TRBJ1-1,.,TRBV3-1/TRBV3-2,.,TGTGCCAGCAGCCAAGATGCGCTTAAAGCTTTCTTT,CASSQDALKAFF
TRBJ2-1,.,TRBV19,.,TGTGCCAGTAGTATTTCGGGGTACAATGAGCAGTTCTTC,CASSISGYNEQFF
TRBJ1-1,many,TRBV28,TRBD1,TGTGCCAGCAGTTCGCCGAAGACAGGGGCTGGAGCTTTCTTT,CASSSPKTGAGAFF
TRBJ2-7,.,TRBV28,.,TGTGCCAGCAGTTTATGGTTCCAGGTCCGAAATTACGAGCAGTACTTC,CASSLWFQVRNYEQYF